The 14 T cell receptor beta chains listed next were all sequenced from one sample in a study of early T cells in non-severe SARS-CoV-2 infection. TCRdb re-analysed the 5' RACE reads in MiXCR, keeping a single row per CDR3 protein. The profile shows about 69,000 distinct CDR3 sequences, roughly 10% of them singletons. Sequencing was performed on whole blood, taken at baseline. The receptors come from an adult who was a healthcare worker with PCR-confirmed SARS-CoV-2 infection or an uninfected control (not recorded which).

The J gene is TRBJ2-3, the V gene TRBV19, with 8 bases aligning to TRBD1. Germline CDR1 LNHDA, CDR2 SQIVND (reference sequence). The CDR3 is made up of 13 amino acids. Trimming removed 6 bases from V and 2 bases from J; junction bases left unmatched: 1. CDR3 in DNA: TGTGCCAGTAGGGACAGGGCCACAGATACGCAGTATTTT. It specifies CASRDRATDTQYF.

This clonotype was counted between two and nine times. The rearrangement uses TRBV2 and TRBJ1-1; 7 bases match TRBD1. CDR1 is SNHLY, CDR2 FYNNEI, per germline. This CDR3 region has 14 residues. V lost 2 bases to trimming and J lost 4 bases; unmatched junction nucleotides: 4. CDR3 DNA sequence: TGTGCCAGCAGTGAAAGGGGGCTTGGCACTGAAGCTTTCTTT. This sequence encodes CASSERGLGTEAFF.

This clonotype was picked up a small number of times. The chain has TRBV20-1 and TRBJ2-7, with 10 bases fitting TRBD1. CDR3 length: 13 residues. The trim removed 1 base at V and 4 bases at J, leaving 1 base unmatched. Germline V lookup: CDR1 DFQATT, CDR2 SNEGSKA (reference sequence). The CDR3 sequence: CSARGTGGYEQYF. The CDR3 DNA follows: TGCAGTGCTAGAGGGACAGGGGGGTACGAGCAGTACTTC.

This clonotype was counted many times. The chain combines TRBV5-1 with TRBJ2-5; D may be TRBD1 (6 bases). The CDR3 consists of 14 residues. The germline V gene encodes CDR1 SGHRS and CDR2 YFSETQ. V was shortened by 0 bases and J by 3 bases, with 9 bases between the two germline ends. CDR3 region: CASSLGQVEETQYF. The CDR3 nucleotides read TGCGCCAGCAGCTTGGGACAGGTCGAAGAGACCCAGTACTTC.

For the CDR3, the DNA is TGCAGCGCCATAGGGGCGGGTAGCACAGATACGCAGTATTTT. It codes for CSAIGAGSTDTQYF. J is TRBJ2-3 and V is TRBV29-1; D is perhaps TRBD1 or TRBD2 (5 bases each). The CDR3 spans 14 residues. Germline V lookup: CDR1 SQVTM, CDR2 ANQGSEA. Trimming left V 7 bases short and J 0 bases short, with 14 bases between.

The V call is TRBV11-3, the J call TRBJ2-3, with D perhaps TRBD2 (6 bases). Germline CDR1 is SGHNT and CDR2 is YENEEA. V dropped 1 base and J dropped 2 bases, with 10 bases sitting between them. The CDR3 loop spans 15 amino acids. The CDR3 DNA follows: TGTGCCAGCAGCTTAGGCAGGAGGGCCACAGATACGCAGTATTTT. Residues: CASSLGRRATDTQYF.

This clonotype was seen at least ten times. This rearrangement joins TRBV29-1 to TRBJ2-3; 10 bases are a match to TRBD2. The CDR3 consists of 13 residues. Unmatched junction bases numbered 4, after V lost 4 bases and J lost 6 bases. Germline V gene sequence: CDR1 SQVTM, CDR2 ANQGSEA. CDR3 in DNA: TGCAGCGTTGCAGCGGGGGGGCAGGATACGCAGTATTTT. It codes for CSVAAGGQDTQYF.

This clonotype was counted a few times. The V gene is TRBV29-1, the J gene TRBJ2-3; no reliable D call. This CDR3 is 11 amino acids long. V gave up 2 bases and J gave up 6 bases, with 6 bases separating them. From germline, CDR1 is SQVTM and CDR2 ANQGSEA. As DNA, the CDR3 is TGCAGCGTTGAACACATTGATACGCAGTATTTT. Amino acid sequence: CSVEHIDTQYF.

This clonotype was seen a handful of times. J is TRBJ1-6 and V is TRBV20-1, with D possibly being TRBD1 (5 bases). Germline V gives CDR1 DFQATT, CDR2 SNEGSKA (reference sequence). The CDR3 has 14 amino acids. Trimming pared 0 bases from V and 7 bases from J, leaving 10 bases between. In nucleotides, the CDR3 is TGCAGTGCTAGAGATTACAGGCTCAATTCACCCCTCCACTTT. Encoded protein: CSARDYRLNSPLHF.

This clonotype was detected ten times or more. The gene calls are TRBV29-1 and TRBJ1-1, with a weak D call TRBD1 (6 bases). Deletions cut 7 bases from V and 3 bases from J, with 12 bases between. Germline V gene lookup returns CDR1 SQVTM and CDR2 ANQGSEA. The CDR3 runs 12 residues. This CDR3 is CSAGGGDTEAFF. The CDR3 DNA follows: TGCAGCGCGGGAGGGGGGGACACTGAAGCTTTCTTT. The whole variable domain, remainder taken from reference TRBV29-1 and TRBJ1-1, is SAVISQKPSRDICQRGTSLTIQCQVDSQVTMMFWYRQQPGQSLTLIATANQGSEATYESGFVIDKFPISRPNLTFSTLTVSNMSPEDSSIYLCSAGGGDTEAFFGQGTRLTVV.

In this sample, this clonotype turned up once. The rearrangement uses TRBV19 and TRBJ2-3; a possible D gene is TRBD2 (6 bases). Germline V gene data show CDR1 as LNHDA and CDR2 as SQIVND (reference sequence). V was pared by 3 bases and J by 2 bases, with 9 bases between. This CDR3 is built from 14 residues. The CDR3: CASSMLAATDTQYF. For the CDR3, the DNA is TGTGCCAGTAGTATGTTAGCGGCCACAGATACGCAGTATTTT.

In this sample, this clonotype turned up many times. This chain connects TRBV10-3 to TRBJ2-4; no reliable D call. Germline V gene sequence: CDR1 ENHRY, CDR2 SYGVKD. Trimming removed 0 bases from V and 5 bases from J, with 5 bases in between. CDR3 length: 13 amino acids. The CDR3 is CAISESSENIQYF. The CDR3 DNA follows: TGTGCCATCAGTGAGTCAAGCGAAAACATTCAGTACTTC.

This clonotype turned up a few times. The J gene is TRBJ2-1, the V gene TRBV19; 9 bases fit TRBD1. J gave up 7 bases and V 3 bases, and 13 bases lay outside the gene matches. This CDR3 spans 17 amino acids. The germline V gene encodes CDR1 LNHDA and CDR2 SQIVND (reference sequence). The CDR3 DNA follows: TGTGCCAGTAGTATTAGGGCAACACAGGGGGCGAGGAATGAGCAGTTCTTC. Translated: CASSIRATQGARNEQFF.

This clonotype appeared a few times. The chain couples TRBV10-3 to TRBJ2-4, with D perhaps TRBD2 (6 bases). The germline V and J ends were trimmed by 0 bases and 3 bases, with 18 bases remaining between them. CDR1 ENHRY and CDR2 SYGVKD come from the germline V gene. CDR3 length: 18 residues. The CDR3, as DNA: TGTGCCATCAGTGAGTCGTTAGCGGCACGCGACTTCAAAAACATTCAGTACTTC. Protein product: CAISESLAARDFKNIQYF.